This TCR beta chain was recovered during a study of early stage breast cancer tumors. Overall study: About 80% of the 16 invasive tumors were ER+, PR+ and HER2-. Study-wide findings and caveats: In about 85% of the 16 patients, blood comparison separated tumor from normal breast. Most shared enriched TCRB sequences were commonly generated ones.

The assay was immunoSEQ multiplex PCR, and TCRdb's table has in-frame clones only and misses some. The table has approximately 75,000 clones, around 80% seen once. The CDR3 contains 15 residues. The V and J ends lost 1 base and 3 bases respectively, with 13 bases between them. The germline V gene has CDR1 MGHRA and CDR2 YSYEKL. This clone was recorded a few times. Its antigen remains unidentified. The sample holds other DNA sequences that translate to the same CDR3. V is TRBV4-1 and J is TRBJ2-7; no clear D gene. The TCR was taken from a person in their 40s with breast cancer. Specimen: blood. CDR3 protein: CASSQGLSENYEQYF. DNA for the CDR3: TGCGCCAGCAGCCAAGGATTGTCTGAAAACTACGAGCAGTACTTC.